This TCR beta chain was identified in a study of graft-versus-host responses after intestinal transplantation. Background on the study: The study gave all recipients anti-thymocyte globulin induction, then tacrolimus and steroids for approximately three years. General study results and limits: Recipient marrow showed GvH clones, some seen first in ileum or blood.

In regard to this clone: The antigen is unknown.

Trimming left V 2 bases short and J 9 bases short, with 10 bases between. Germline V gene sequence: CDR1 MNHNS, CDR2 SASEGT. This CDR3 has 13 amino acids. Assay: immunoSEQ multiplex PCR; the TCRdb copy retains only in-frame clones and omits some. The sample yields 90,000 to 150,000 clones, approximately 95% seen once. This sequence was found in a human donor who received an intestinal transplant. The input for sequencing was unstimulated CD8+ T cells sorted from spleen or lymph node cells, taken before intestinal transplant. The chain uses TRBV6-1 and TRBJ2-2, with D hard to call. DNA for the CDR3: TGTGCCAGCAGTGAAATAGCATTGAGGGAGCTGTTTTTT. Protein: CASSEIALRELFF.